These 17 T cell receptor beta chains originate from one sample sequenced in a study of human CD8 memory T cell subsets. Sequencing libraries of TCR beta were made by UMI-labeled 5' RACE. TCRdb reanalyzed the 5' RACE reads and collapses them to one entry per CDR3 protein, without DNA. This sample lists about 5,000 distinct CDR3 sequences; its ten largest clones have 28%. The sample was CD8+ effector memory T cells (TEM) sorted from PBMCs. Indicated subset: effector memory CD8 T cells, CCR7- CD45RO+ CD95+. The source of these receptors is a human donor in good health.

The chain has TRBV28 and TRBJ2-3; checking the TCRdb D call of TRBD1 is not possible without DNA. Per the germline V gene, CDR1 is MDHEN and CDR2 is SYDVKM. The CDR3 runs to 12 residues. CDR3 region: CASSPRGDTQYF.

The chain combines TRBV29-1 with TRBJ2-2; TCRdb gives TRBD1 as the D gene, but with no DNA this cannot be confirmed. The CDR3 totals 17 residues. Germline assignment: CDR1 SQVTM and CDR2 ANQGSEA. The CDR3 loop is CSVEVARTGYDTGELFF.

The V call is TRBV7-9, the J call TRBJ2-7; no DNA is available, so the TRBD1 call from TCRdb remains unchecked. CDR1 and CDR2 from the germline V gene are SEHNR and FQNEAQ (reference sequence). This CDR3 contains 17 residues. CDR3: CASSLAPGQGAGYEQYF.

This clonotype is classed as large by frequency. V and J are TRBV20-1 and TRBJ2-7; TCRdb's D call of TRBD2 is untestable without DNA. Germline-derived CDR1 and CDR2 are DFQATT and SNEGSKA (reference sequence). The CDR3 runs 14 residues. The CDR3 protein is CSGSHSGSSHEQYF.

This chain connects TRBV6-4 to TRBJ2-3; the TRBD2 assignment by TCRdb is unverifiable without DNA. The CDR3 contains 15 residues. Per germline, CDR1 MRHNA and CDR2 SNTAGT. This CDR3 reads CASSISGISTDTQYF.

This clonotype shows up as medium-sized (0.01 to 0.1%) by frequency. J is TRBJ2-7 and V is TRBV12-3 or TRBV12-4; no DNA is available, so the TRBD1 call from TCRdb remains unchecked. The CDR3 covers 15 residues. CDR3 protein: CASSLRDREVGEQYF.

The chain joins TRBV12-5 to TRBJ1-2. The germline gives CDR1 LGHNT, CDR2 FRNRAP. CDR3 size: 15 residues. The chain's CDR3 is CASGLGEGQTYGYTF.

This chain links TRBV12-3 or TRBV12-4 with TRBJ2-5. The length of the CDR3 is 13 residues. The CDR3 is CASSFLQSETQYF.

This chain connects TRBV7-9 to TRBJ1-2; as DNA is missing, the TRBD1 call by TCRdb cannot be tested. Germline-derived CDR1 and CDR2 are SEHNR and FQNEAQ (reference sequence). The CDR3 extends over 13 amino acids. The CDR3 protein is CASSLTGSYGYTF.

This chain joins TRBV6-5 and TRBJ1-1. The CDR3 length is 13 residues. From germline, CDR1 is MNHEY and CDR2 SVGAGI. This chain's CDR3 is CASSSTGGSEAFF.

The J gene is TRBJ2-3, the V gene TRBV24-1; the D call of TRBD2 rests on TCRdb alone, since no DNA is present to check it. This CDR3 is built from 16 residues. Germline V gene data show CDR1 as KGHDR and CDR2 as SFDVKD. The CDR3 sequence: CATSDRLAGAPDTQYF.

This chain connects TRBV2 to TRBJ2-7; no DNA is available, so the TRBD2 call from TCRdb remains unchecked. Germline V gives CDR1 SNHLY, CDR2 FYNNEI. This CDR3 contains 13 residues. CDR3 sequence reads: CASRRLADYEQYF.

V is TRBV4-1 and J is TRBJ2-7; the TCRdb D gene call, TRBD1, has no DNA to confirm it. Per germline, CDR1 MGHRA and CDR2 YSYEKL. This CDR3 region has 14 residues. CDR3 residues: CASSQKERGYEQYF.

The gene calls are TRBV10-3 and TRBJ2-1; TCRdb's D call, TRBD2, is unchecked because there is no DNA. Per the germline V gene, CDR1 is ENHRY and CDR2 is SYGVKD. CDR3 length: 16 amino acids. CDR3 in amino acids: CAISELEGRVHNEQFF.

The chain uses TRBV23-1 and TRBJ2-7; without DNA, the TCRdb call of TRBD1 cannot be checked. TRBV23-1 is treated as an ORF (open reading frame) with a function not yet certain. CDR3 length: 15 amino acids. This CDR3 reads CASSHRTVSSYEQYF.

J is TRBJ2-7 and V is TRBV2; TCRdb's D gene call, TRBD1, goes unchecked for lack of DNA. The CDR3 sequence is 15 residues long. Germline V gives CDR1 SNHLY, CDR2 FYNNEI. The CDR3 loop is CASSTGTDSYYEQYF.

This clonotype is labeled large based on frequency. The genes are TRBV4-1 and TRBJ1-5. CDR3 size: 15 residues. Germline lookup yields CDR1 MGHRA and CDR2 YSYEKL. The CDR3 is CASSQDPGSVQPQHF.